The 21 T cell receptor beta chains reported below all come from one sample, sequenced in a study of OX40 agonist ivuxolimab in advanced cancers. Profiling relied on immunoSEQ multiplex PCR, and the TCRdb table lists in-frame clones only, not all of them. This sample has 95,000 to 100,000 clones, with about nine tenths found just once. Sample: CD4+ or CD8+ T cells sorted from blood, taken in a trial of the OX40 agonist ivuxolimab. Source of these receptors: an adult with an advanced solid tumor such as melanoma, head and neck, liver or kidney cancer.

This chain links TRBV19 with TRBJ2-3; the match to TRBD2 covers 8 bases. Germline V lookup: CDR1 LNHDA, CDR2 SQIVND (reference sequence). V gave up 4 bases and J gave up 8 bases; unmatched junction bases: 5. The length of the CDR3 is 13 residues. CDR3 loop: CASSTGGSGTQYF. In DNA, the CDR3 is TGTGCCAGTAGTACGGGAGGGTCGGGTACGCAGTATTTT.

V gene TRBV7-2 combines with J gene TRBJ1-4, with D perhaps TRBD1 (6 bases). V was clipped by 5 bases and J by 3 bases, with 10 bases between them. This CDR3 region has 14 residues. The V gene's germline CDR1 is SGHTA and CDR2 FQGNSA. The CDR3 loop reads CASSKDSPNEKLFF. In nucleotides, the CDR3 is TGTGCCAGCAGCAAGGACAGCCCTAATGAAAAACTGTTTTTT.

The chain employs TRBV5-4 and TRBJ1-2; the match to TRBD1 covers 11 bases. Germline CDR1 and CDR2: SGHNT and YYREEE (reference sequence). V trimming: 4 bases; J trimming: 6 bases; junction bases outside the gene matches: 8. CDR3 length: 15 amino acids. CDR3 protein: CASSRPGQGGNGYTF. The CDR3 region has the DNA TGTGCCAGCAGCCGGCCGGGACAGGGGGGGAATGGCTACACCTTC.

V gene TRBV5-1 combines with J gene TRBJ2-1; D remains ambiguous. The CDR3 is 13 residues long. Deletions cut 4 bases from V and 5 bases from J, with 10 bases between. CDR1 and CDR2 from the germline V gene are SGHRS and YFSETQ. CDR3 sequence (DNA): TGCGCCAGCAGCCTAGAAAAGGACAATGAGCAGTTCTTC. This codes for CASSLEKDNEQFF.

In its sample, this clone was seen once. This rearrangement joins TRBV30 to TRBJ2-1; the D gene is possibly TRBD1 (6 bases). The CDR3 length is 13 residues. Germline lookup yields CDR1 GTSNPN and CDR2 SVGIG (reference sequence). Trimming took off 5 bases at V and 6 bases at J, with 14 bases between the two ends. This chain's CDR3 is CAWVGRQVNEQFF. CDR3 DNA: TGTGCCTGGGTGGGTCGACAGGTCAATGAGCAGTTCTTC.

The rearrangement uses TRBV28 and TRBJ2-7, with 8 bases that match TRBD2. This CDR3 spans 12 amino acids. Germline trimming cut 6 bases from V and 5 bases from J; bases unmatched to any gene: 3. Germline V lookup: CDR1 MDHEN, CDR2 SYDVKM. The CDR3 DNA reads TGTGCCAGCAGCTCAGCGGGGGACGAGCAGTACTTC. Amino acids: CASSSAGDEQYF.

The chain combines TRBV6-4 with TRBJ2-3; 12 bases line up with TRBD2. The J segment lost 2 bases and the V segment lost 5 bases, leaving 8 bases of the junction unmatched. The CDR3 is 17 residues long. Germline values: CDR1 MRHNA, CDR2 SNTAGT. The CDR3 coding sequence is TGTGCCAGCAGTCCCCCTAGCGGGAGGGCCTACACAGATACGCAGTATTTT. It yields the protein CASSPPSGRAYTDTQYF.

J is TRBJ2-5 and V is TRBV7-2; either TRBD1 or TRBD2 may fit D (5 bases each). Trimming shortened V by 3 bases and J by 2 bases, and 16 bases separated the two germline ends. This CDR3 is 16 amino acids long. Looked up from germline, CDR1 is SGHTA and CDR2 is FQGNSA. The CDR3 protein is CASSFRERATQETQYF. As DNA, the CDR3 is TGTGCCAGCAGCTTCAGGGAGAGGGCTACACAAGAGACCCAGTACTTC.

The rearrangement uses TRBV10-1 and TRBJ1-3, with D hard to call. Germline CDR1 is WNHNN and CDR2 is SYGVQD (reference sequence). The CDR3 contains 13 residues. Trimming cost V 6 bases and J 2 bases, with 8 bases left between them. CDR3 amino acids: CASSSDAGNTIYF. The CDR3 region has the DNA TGCGCCAGCAGCTCGGACGCTGGAAACACCATATATTTT.

The rearrangement joins TRBV10-3 to TRBJ1-2; TRBD1 might be the D (6 bases). Deletions cut 2 bases from V and 7 bases from J, with 11 bases between. In germline, CDR1 is ENHRY, CDR2 SYGVKD. The CDR3 sequence is 13 residues long. In nucleotides, the CDR3 is TGTGCCATCAGTGAGGGGGGGGCGCGTGGCTACACCTTC. Encoded protein: CAISEGGARGYTF.

V gene TRBV19 combines with J gene TRBJ2-5; TRBD1 agrees at 7 bases. CDR3 size: 13 residues. CDR1 is LNHDA and CDR2 is SQIVND in the germline V gene (reference sequence). J lost 5 bases, V lost 6 bases, and 6 bases had no gene match. The CDR3 spells CASRLTGRETQYF. CDR3 sequence (DNA): TGTGCCAGTAGGCTGACAGGGCGGGAGACCCAGTACTTC.

CDR3 coding DNA: TGTGCCAGCGGTCGGGGGGGGAGAGAGCAGTACTTC. Translated: CASGRGGREQYF. The chain recombines TRBV5-4 with TRBJ2-7; TRBD2 matches 8 bases. Per the germline V gene, CDR1 is SGHNT and CDR2 is YYREEE (reference sequence). V lost 7 bases and J lost 7; bases outside the gene matches: 7. The CDR3 is made up of 12 amino acids.

The chain combines TRBV19 with TRBJ1-5, with TRBD1 as a possible D gene (6 bases). This CDR3 has 18 amino acids. Germline V gene data show CDR1 as LNHDA and CDR2 as SQIVND (reference sequence). V lost 2 bases, J lost 2 bases, and 19 bases lay in between. In DNA, the CDR3 is TGTGCCAGTAGTATAAACAGGGCGTTCGGTAATGGCAATCAGCCCCAGCATTTT. Protein sequence: CASSINRAFGNGNQPQHF.

V gene TRBV11-3 combines with J gene TRBJ1-6; D uncertain. Trimming shortened V by 0 bases and J by 8 bases, and 5 bases separated the two germline ends. Germline V gene lookup returns CDR1 SGHNT and CDR2 YENEEA. CDR3 size: 13 residues. CDR3: CASSLEMDSPLHF. As DNA, the CDR3 is TGTGCCAGCAGCTTAGAAATGGATTCACCCCTCCACTTT.

The chain carries TRBV30 and TRBJ2-4; D might be TRBD2 (7 bases). The CDR3 runs to 16 residues. Per the germline V gene, CDR1 is GTSNPN and CDR2 is SVGIG (reference sequence). Trimming removed 2 bases at V and 0 bases at J, with 14 bases between. CDR3 sequence reads: CAWSRGDTLAKNIQYF. CDR3 in DNA: TGTGCCTGGAGTCGGGGGGACACCTTAGCCAAAAACATTCAGTACTTC.

The rearrangement uses TRBV5-1 and TRBJ2-7, with 10 bases aligning to TRBD1. The CDR3 length is 15 residues. J was trimmed by 3 bases and V by 4 bases; bases with no gene match: 7. The germline CDR1 and CDR2 sequences are SGHRS and YFSETQ. The CDR3 DNA sequence: TGCGCCAGCAGCAAGGACAGGGGGTATGTCTACGAGCAGTACTTC. It is translated as CASSKDRGYVYEQYF.

The genes are TRBV29-1 and TRBJ2-5, with D possibly matching TRBD2 (6 bases). This CDR3 contains 13 residues. V lost 6 bases, J lost 5 bases, and 16 bases lay in between. Germline V gene lookup returns CDR1 SQVTM and CDR2 ANQGSEA. The CDR3 loop reads CSVRRGGTETQYF. The CDR3 DNA reads as TGCAGCGTAAGGCGGGGCGGGACCGAGACCCAGTACTTC.

J is TRBJ2-3 and V is TRBV7-3; 9 positions match TRBD2. The CDR3 runs to 16 residues. J gave up 0 bases and V 3 bases, and 4 bases lay outside the gene matches. Germline assignment: CDR1 SGHTA and CDR2 FQGTGA. The CDR3 sequence is CASSFFTSGSTDTQYF. CDR3 DNA sequence: TGTGCCAGCAGCTTCTTCACTAGCGGGAGCACAGATACGCAGTATTTT.

This chain links TRBV6-5 with TRBJ2-7; TRBD1 matches 10 bases. The CDR3 covers 14 residues. After removal of 8 bases from V and 7 bases from J, the junction contained 11 bases not matched to a gene. Germline lookup yields CDR1 MNHEY and CDR2 SVGAGI. The CDR3 is CASRRGTGEMEQYF. CDR3 DNA sequence: TGTGCCAGCCGCCGGGGGACAGGGGAAATGGAGCAGTACTTC.

The chain couples TRBV11-3 to TRBJ2-1; 9 bases fit TRBD1. Germline CDR1 and CDR2: SGHNT and YENEEA. CDR3 length: 13 residues. Trimming cost V 4 bases and J 14 bases; bases outside gene matches: 9. DNA for the CDR3: TGTGCCAGCAGCTCCACAGGGGGCGACGAGGAGTTCTTC. This codes for CASSSTGGDEEFF. Full variable domain (remainder filled in from reference TRBV11-3 and TRBJ2-1): EAGVVQSPRYKIIEKKQPVAFWCNPISGHNTLYWYLQNLGQGPELLIRYENEEAVDDSQLPKDRFSAERLKGVDSTLKIQPAELGDSAVYLCASSSTGGDEEFFGPGTRLTVL.

The rearrangement joins TRBV7-6 to TRBJ2-7; TRBD2 aligns across 7 bases. V was clipped by 0 bases and J by 6 bases; unmatched bases: 14. Germline CDR1 is SGHVS and CDR2 is FNYEAQ. CDR3 length equals 17 residues. The CDR3 loop is CASSLALVRASGGEQYF. For the CDR3, the DNA is TGTGCCAGCAGCTTAGCGCTGGTGCGGGCCTCGGGGGGCGAGCAGTACTTC.